The clone carrying this T cell receptor beta chain was seen only a few times. The germline CDR1 and CDR2 sequences are SNHLY and FYNNEI. The length of the CDR3 is 13 residues. J lost 2 bases, V lost 6 bases, and 1 base had no gene match. The data were obtained in a study of blood T cell repertoires in COVID-19. Some clones are missing from TCRdb's copy, which holds only in-frame ones; the method was immunoSEQ multiplex PCR. The data show roughly 140,000 clones, around 87% seen once. The source material was peripheral blood. The chain joins TRBV2 to TRBJ1-5, with 7 bases lining up with TRBD1. The sequence came from a woman in her fifties or sixties with active COVID-19. The CDR3 DNA follows: TGTGCCAGCAGAGGACAGGGCAATCAGCCCCAGCATTTT. Amino acids: CASRGQGNQPQHF.